The 9 T cell receptor beta chains in this list originate from one sample, sequenced in a study of CD8+ T cells in alopecia areata. Sequencing templates came from extracted RNA that was reverse transcribed into cDNA. Method: immunoSEQ multiplex PCR; TCRdb's copy keeps in-frame clones and lacks some. This sample includes under 350,000 clones with no singletons; its ten biggest clones take up about 1.2%. On the basis of CD4, CD8alpha, NKG2D, NKG2ACE and other markers, pooled cutaneous lymph node cells were sorted. The sample comprised CD4+ T cells sorted from a lymph node. These receptors all stem from a C3H/HeJ mouse with alopecia areata. As its MHC haplotype, the strain has H2-k.

Regarding this clone: Gene and germline names: mouse. The CDR3 is cut off 3 residues early in the read; its end comes from the germline J gene. V gene TRBV13-1 combines with J gene TRBJ1-6, with TRBD1 identical over 10 bases. TRBJ1-6 is an ORF, and what it does is uncertain. J gave up 6 bases and V 6 bases, and 3 bases lay outside the gene matches. This CDR3 is 14 amino acids long. Germline V gene lookup returns CDR1 NSHNY and CDR2 SYGAGN. CDR3 DNA, as far as it was read: TGTGCCAGCACCGGGACAGGGGTTAATTCGCCC. Residues: CASTGTGVNSP. In full, the CDR3 reads CASTGTGVNSPLYF.

Notes on this clone: The gene symbols are mouse symbols. The read ends 3 residues early relative to the CDR3; the germline J gene fills the gap. The sample carries other DNA sequences with the same CDR3. The V call is TRBV13-1, the J call TRBJ1-6, with D perhaps matching TRBD1 (5 bases). TRBJ1-6 is annotated as an ORF whose role is uncertain. V lost 3 bases, J lost 7 bases, and 8 bases lay in between. The CDR3 is 13 residues long. Germline CDR1 and CDR2: NSHNY and SYGAGN. Partial CDR3 DNA: TGTGCCAGCAGTGGAGACAGAAATTCGCCC. This encodes CASSGDRNSP. The entire CDR3 protein is CASSGDRNSPLYF.

In the case of this clone: Genes and germline are mouse. The read terminates 4 residues ahead of where the CDR3 ends, so the germline J gene completes it. The rearrangement joins TRBV13-3 to TRBJ1-2; D ambiguous. CDR3 length: 10 residues. With 8 bases removed from V and 4 bases from J, the gap between germline ends came to 6 bases. From germline, CDR1 is NNHDY and CDR2 SYVADS. The covered CDR3 bases are TGTGCCAGTCCCTTCTCC. Amino acid sequence: CASPFS. The entire CDR3 is CASPFSDYTF.

This clone was counted between two and nine times. Germline and genes here are mouse. The read finishes 4 residues shy of the CDR3 end, and the germline J gene is used to complete it. V and J are TRBV19 and TRBJ2-2; 7 nucleotides agree with TRBD1. CDR1 and CDR2 from the germline V gene are FNHDT and SITEND (reference sequence). The V and J ends lost 4 bases and 5 bases, in that order; junction bases with no gene match: 5. This CDR3 has 14 residues. Partial CDR3 DNA: TGTGCCAGCAGTTTCAGGGGGAGGACCGGG. Its protein product is CASSFRGRTG. The CDR3 as a whole reads CASSFRGRTGQLYF.

To note about this clone: Gene names denote mouse genes. The read is 4 residues too short to cover the CDR3 end, so that end is filled in from the germline J gene. The chain has TRBV13-1 and TRBJ1-2, with D tentatively TRBD1 (6 bases). V shed 0 bases and J shed 0 bases, with 9 bases lying between them. The germline V gene encodes CDR1 NSHNY and CDR2 SYGAGN. The CDR3 sequence is 15 residues long. This CDR3 reads CASSDEGTSNSDYTF. CDR3 bases read: TGTGCCAGCAGTGATGAGGGGACATCAAACTCC.

This clone showed up just a few times. Genes and germline come from the mouse. The CDR3 end is not reached by the read, which stops 4 residues before it; the germline J gene fills it in. The V gene is TRBV19, the J gene TRBJ2-7, with 8 bases identical to TRBD1. The trim removed 3 bases at V and 1 base at J, leaving 3 bases unmatched. This CDR3 region has 14 residues. The germline V gene encodes CDR1 FNHDT and CDR2 SITEND (reference sequence). CDR3 protein: CASSTRTGSYEQYF. The CDR3 DNA, read in part, is TGTGCCAGCAGTACGAGGACAGGGTCCTAT. The entire variable domain, with the rest obtained from reference TRBV19 and TRBJ2-7, is as follows: GGIITQTPKFLIGQEGQKLTLKCQQNFNHDTMYWYRQDSGKGLRLIYYSITENDLQKGDLSEGYDASREKKSSFSLTVTSAQKNEMAVFLCASSTRTGSYEQYFGPGTRLTVL.

This clone has more than one count but fewer than ten. Mouse names are used for the genes. The read ends 4 residues early relative to the CDR3; the germline J gene fills the gap. This same CDR3 is encoded by further DNA sequences in the sample. This rearrangement joins TRBV19 to TRBJ2-1; D might be TRBD1 (5 bases). V gave up 2 bases and J gave up 3 bases, with 9 bases separating them. CDR1 is FNHDT and CDR2 is SITEND in the germline V gene (reference sequence). This CDR3 has 14 amino acids. The chain's CDR3 is CASSIGDSYAEQFF. Incomplete CDR3 DNA: TGTGCCAGCAGTATTGGAGACAGCTATGCT.

This clone was detected a few times. The germline and genes are mouse ones. The read halts 4 residues ahead of the CDR3 end, with the missing end drawn from the germline J gene. The rearrangement uses TRBV13-1 and TRBJ2-7, with 8 bases fitting TRBD1. With V trimmed by 0 bases and J by 0 bases, 5 bases remained unmatched. From germline, CDR1 is NSHNY and CDR2 SYGAGN. The CDR3 length is 16 residues. CDR3 protein: CASSDAGRGRSYEQYF. The CDR3 DNA, read in part, is TGTGCCAGCAGTGATGCGGGCAGGGGGCGCTCCTAT.

This clone was counted between two and nine times. The germline and genes are mouse ones. The CDR3 extends 4 residues past the end of the read, so its final part is completed from the germline J gene. This chain links TRBV13-3 with TRBJ2-2; TRBD1 matches 9 bases. The CDR3 runs 16 residues. CDR1 and CDR2 (germline): NNHDY, SYVADS. Trimming took 3 bases from V and 1 from J; bases not matched to a gene: 4. The CDR3: CASSGDRERNTGQLYF. The part of the CDR3 DNA that was read is TGTGCCAGCAGTGGGGACAGGGAAAGAAACACCGGG.